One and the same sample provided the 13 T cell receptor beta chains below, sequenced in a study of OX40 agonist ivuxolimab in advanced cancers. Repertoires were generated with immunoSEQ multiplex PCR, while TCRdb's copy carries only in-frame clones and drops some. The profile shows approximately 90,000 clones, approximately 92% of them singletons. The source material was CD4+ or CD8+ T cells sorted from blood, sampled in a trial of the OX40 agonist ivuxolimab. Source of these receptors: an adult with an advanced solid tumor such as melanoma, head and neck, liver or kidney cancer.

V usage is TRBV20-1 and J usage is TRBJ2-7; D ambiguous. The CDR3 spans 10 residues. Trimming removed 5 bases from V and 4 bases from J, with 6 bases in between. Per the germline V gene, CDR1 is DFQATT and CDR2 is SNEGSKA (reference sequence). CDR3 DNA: TGCAGTGCTGCCCCTTACGAGCAGTACTTC. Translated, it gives CSAAPYEQYF.

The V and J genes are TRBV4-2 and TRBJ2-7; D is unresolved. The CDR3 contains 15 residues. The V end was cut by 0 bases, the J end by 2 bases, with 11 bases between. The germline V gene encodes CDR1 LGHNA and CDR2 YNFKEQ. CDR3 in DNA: TGTGCCAGCAGCCAAGAACTGGGTGAAACCTACGAGCAGTACTTC. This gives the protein CASSQELGETYEQYF.

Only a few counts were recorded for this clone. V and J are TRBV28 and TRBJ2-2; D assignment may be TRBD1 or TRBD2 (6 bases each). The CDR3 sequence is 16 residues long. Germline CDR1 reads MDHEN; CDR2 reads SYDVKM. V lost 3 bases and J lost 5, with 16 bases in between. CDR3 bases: TGTGCCAGCAGTTTCCTTGGGGGGCGACGGACCGGGGAGCTGTTTTTT. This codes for CASSFLGGRRTGELFF.

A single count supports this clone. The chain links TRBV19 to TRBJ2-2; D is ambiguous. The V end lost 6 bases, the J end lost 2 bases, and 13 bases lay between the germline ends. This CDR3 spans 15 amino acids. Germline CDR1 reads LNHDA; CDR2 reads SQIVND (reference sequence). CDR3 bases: TGTGCCAGTAGCCCCAGTAACCTAAACACCGGGGAGCTGTTTTTT. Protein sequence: CASSPSNLNTGELFF.

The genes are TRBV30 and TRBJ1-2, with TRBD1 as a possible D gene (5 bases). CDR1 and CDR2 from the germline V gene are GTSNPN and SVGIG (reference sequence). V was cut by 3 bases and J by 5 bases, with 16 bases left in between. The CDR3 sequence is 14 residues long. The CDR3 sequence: CAWRITGISYGYTF. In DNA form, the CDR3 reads TGTGCCTGGAGGATAACAGGTATATCGTATGGCTACACCTTC.

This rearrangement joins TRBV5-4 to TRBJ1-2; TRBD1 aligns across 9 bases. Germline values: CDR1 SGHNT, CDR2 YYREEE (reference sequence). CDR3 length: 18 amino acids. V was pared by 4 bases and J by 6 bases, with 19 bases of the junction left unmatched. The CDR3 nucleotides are TGTGCCAGCAGCCAAGGGAGGGACAGGGACACGGCAAGGGATGGCTACACCTTC. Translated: CASSQGRDRDTARDGYTF.

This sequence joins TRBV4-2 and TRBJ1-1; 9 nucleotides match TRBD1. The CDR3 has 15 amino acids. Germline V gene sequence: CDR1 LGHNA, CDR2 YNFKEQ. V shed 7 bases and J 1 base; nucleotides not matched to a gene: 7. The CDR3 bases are TGTGCCAGCAACCCGACAGGGGGGCGGAACACTGAAGCTTTCTTT. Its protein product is CASNPTGGRNTEAFF.

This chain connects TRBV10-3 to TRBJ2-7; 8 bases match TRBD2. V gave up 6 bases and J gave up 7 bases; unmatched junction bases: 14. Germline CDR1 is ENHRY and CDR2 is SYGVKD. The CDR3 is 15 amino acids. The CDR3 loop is CAISETGTSLREQYF. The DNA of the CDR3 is TGTGCCATCAGCGAGACCGGGACTAGTCTTCGAGAGCAGTACTTC.

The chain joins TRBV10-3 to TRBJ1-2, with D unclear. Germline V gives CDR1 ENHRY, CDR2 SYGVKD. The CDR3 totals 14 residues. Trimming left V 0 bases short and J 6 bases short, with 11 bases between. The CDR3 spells CAISESREADGYTF. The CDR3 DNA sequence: TGTGCCATCAGTGAGTCCCGGGAGGCGGATGGCTACACCTTC.

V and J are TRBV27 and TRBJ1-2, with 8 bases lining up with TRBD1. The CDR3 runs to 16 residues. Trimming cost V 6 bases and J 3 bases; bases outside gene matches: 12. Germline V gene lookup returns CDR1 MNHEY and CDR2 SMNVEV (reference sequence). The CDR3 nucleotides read TGTGCCAGCAGATTCTTTGGGTCAGGGGGCCACTATGGCTACACCTTC. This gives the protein CASRFFGSGGHYGYTF.

CDR3 nucleotide sequence: TGTGCCAGTAGTATAGATTTGACGGTGATGTATGGCTACACCTTC. This translates into CASSIDLTVMYGYTF. The chain has TRBV19 and TRBJ1-2, with D unclear. Germline V lookup: CDR1 LNHDA, CDR2 SQIVND (reference sequence). V dropped 0 bases and J dropped 5 bases, with 13 bases sitting between them. The CDR3 sequence is 15 residues long.

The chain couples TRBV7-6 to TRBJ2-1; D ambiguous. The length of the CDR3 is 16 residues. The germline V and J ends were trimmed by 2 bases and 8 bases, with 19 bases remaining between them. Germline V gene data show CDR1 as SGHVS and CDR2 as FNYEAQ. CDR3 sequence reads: CASSLSRVSGDDEQFF. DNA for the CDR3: TGTGCCAGCAGCTTAAGTCGGGTGTCCGGTGACGATGAGCAGTTCTTC.

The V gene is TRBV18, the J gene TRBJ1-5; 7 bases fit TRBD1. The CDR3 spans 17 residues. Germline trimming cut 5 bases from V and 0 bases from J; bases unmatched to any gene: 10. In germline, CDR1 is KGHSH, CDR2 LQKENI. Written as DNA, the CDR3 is TGTGCCAGCTCATCAAGAGGGGGCGGCGGTAGCAATCAGCCCCAGCATTTT. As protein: CASSSRGGGGSNQPQHF.